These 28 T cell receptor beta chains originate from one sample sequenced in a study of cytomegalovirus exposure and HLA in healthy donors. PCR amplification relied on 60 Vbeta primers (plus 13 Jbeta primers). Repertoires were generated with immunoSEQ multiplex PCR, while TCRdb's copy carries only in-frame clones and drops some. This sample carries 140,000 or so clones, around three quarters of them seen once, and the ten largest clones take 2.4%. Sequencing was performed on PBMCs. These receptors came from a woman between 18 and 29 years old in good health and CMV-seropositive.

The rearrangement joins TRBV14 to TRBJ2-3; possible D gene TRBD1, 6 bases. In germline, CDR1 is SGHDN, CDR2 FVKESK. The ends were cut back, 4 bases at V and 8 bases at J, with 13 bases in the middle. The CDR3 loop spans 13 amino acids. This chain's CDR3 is CASSRQLGGTQYF. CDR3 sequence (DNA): TGTGCCAGCAGCCGACAATTAGGGGGTACGCAGTATTTT. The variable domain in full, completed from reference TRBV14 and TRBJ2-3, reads EAGVTQFPSHSVIEKGQTVTLRCDPISGHDNLYWYRRVMGKEIKFLLHFVKESKQDESGMPNNRFLAERTGGTYSTLKVQPAELEDSGVYFCASSRQLGGTQYFGPGTRLTVL.

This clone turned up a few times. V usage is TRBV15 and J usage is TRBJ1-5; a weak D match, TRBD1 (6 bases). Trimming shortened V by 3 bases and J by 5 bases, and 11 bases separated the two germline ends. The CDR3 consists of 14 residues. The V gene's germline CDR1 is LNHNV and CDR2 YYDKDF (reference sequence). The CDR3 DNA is TGTGCCACCAGCAGGGACAGTAGTTATCAGCCCCAGCATTTT. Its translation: CATSRDSSYQPQHF.

Here the CDR3 reads CASSAGASGNTIYF. The CDR3 DNA sequence: TGTGCCAGTAGTGCGGGGGCCTCTGGAAACACCATATATTTT. The V gene is TRBV19, the J gene TRBJ1-3; weak D call: TRBD1 (6 bases). The CDR3 is made up of 14 amino acids. Germline-derived CDR1 and CDR2 are LNHDA and SQIVND (reference sequence). The ends were cut back, 5 bases at V and 0 bases at J, with 8 bases in the middle.

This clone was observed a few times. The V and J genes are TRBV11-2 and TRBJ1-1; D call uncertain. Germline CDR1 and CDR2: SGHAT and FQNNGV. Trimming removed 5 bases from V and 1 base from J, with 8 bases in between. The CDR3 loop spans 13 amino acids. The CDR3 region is CASSGGGNTEAFF. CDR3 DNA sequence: TGTGCCAGCAGCGGCGGAGGGAACACTGAAGCTTTCTTT.

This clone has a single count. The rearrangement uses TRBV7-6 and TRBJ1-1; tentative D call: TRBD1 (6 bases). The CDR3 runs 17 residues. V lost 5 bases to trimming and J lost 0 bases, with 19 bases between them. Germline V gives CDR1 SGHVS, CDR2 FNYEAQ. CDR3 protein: CASSLTGGAVMNTEAFF. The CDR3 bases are TGTGCCAGCAGCCTGACAGGAGGTGCGGTTATGAACACTGAAGCTTTCTTT. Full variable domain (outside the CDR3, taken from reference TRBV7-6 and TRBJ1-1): GAGVSQSPRYKVTKRGQDVALRCDPISGHVSLYWYRQALGQGPEFLTYFNYEAQQDKSGLPNDRFSAERPEGSISTLTIQRTEQRDSAMYRCASSLTGGAVMNTEAFFGQGTRLTVV.

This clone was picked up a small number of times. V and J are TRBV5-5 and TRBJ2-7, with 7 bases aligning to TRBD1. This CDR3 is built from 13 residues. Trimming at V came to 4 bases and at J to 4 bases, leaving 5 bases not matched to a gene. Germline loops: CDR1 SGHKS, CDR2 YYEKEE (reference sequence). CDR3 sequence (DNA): TGTGCCAGCAGCCGAGACAGGGTATACGAGCAGTACTTC. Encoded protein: CASSRDRVYEQYF.

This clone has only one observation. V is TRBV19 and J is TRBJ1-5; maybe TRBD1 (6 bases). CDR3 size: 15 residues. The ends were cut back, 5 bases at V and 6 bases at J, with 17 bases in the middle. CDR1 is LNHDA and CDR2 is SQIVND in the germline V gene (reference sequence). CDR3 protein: CASSFPGQKSQPQHF. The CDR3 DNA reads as TGTGCCAGTAGTTTTCCAGGACAGAAAAGTCAGCCCCAGCATTTT.

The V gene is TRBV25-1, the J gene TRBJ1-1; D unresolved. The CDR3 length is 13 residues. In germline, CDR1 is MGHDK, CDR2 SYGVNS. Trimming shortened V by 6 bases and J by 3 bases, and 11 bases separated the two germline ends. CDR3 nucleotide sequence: TGTGCCAGCAGCCCCACATCTCACACTGAAGCTTTCTTT. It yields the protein CASSPTSHTEAFF.

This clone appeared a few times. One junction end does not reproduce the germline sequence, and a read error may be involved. The CDR3 is CASSLRSTSTDTQYF. The CDR3 DNA sequence: TGTGCCAGCAGCTTAAGGTCCACTAGCACCGATACGCAGTATTTT. This chain joins TRBV7-2 and TRBJ2-3, with D possibly TRBD2 on 6 matching bases. Per the germline V gene, CDR1 is SGHTA and CDR2 is FQGNSA. The CDR3 extends over 15 amino acids.

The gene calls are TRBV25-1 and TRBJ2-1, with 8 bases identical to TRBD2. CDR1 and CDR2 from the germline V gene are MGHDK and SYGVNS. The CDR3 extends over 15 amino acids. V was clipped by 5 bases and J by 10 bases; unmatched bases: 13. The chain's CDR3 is CASSPPGLVSNEQFF. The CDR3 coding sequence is TGTGCCAGCAGTCCCCCGGGACTAGTCTCCAACGAGCAGTTCTTC.

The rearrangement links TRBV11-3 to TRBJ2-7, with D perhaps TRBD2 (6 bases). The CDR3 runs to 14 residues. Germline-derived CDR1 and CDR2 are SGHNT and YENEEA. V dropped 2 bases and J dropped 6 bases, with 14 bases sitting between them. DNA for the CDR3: TGTGCCAGCAGCTTATTTGGGGGGACCTCCGAGCAGTACTTC. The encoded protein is CASSLFGGTSEQYF.

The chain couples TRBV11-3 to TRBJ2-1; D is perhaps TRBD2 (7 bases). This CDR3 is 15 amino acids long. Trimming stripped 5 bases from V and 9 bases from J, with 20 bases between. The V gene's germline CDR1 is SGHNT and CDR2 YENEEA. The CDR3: CASSPLAMAGAEQFF. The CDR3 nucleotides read TGTGCCAGCAGCCCGCTAGCTATGGCGGGGGCTGAGCAGTTCTTC.

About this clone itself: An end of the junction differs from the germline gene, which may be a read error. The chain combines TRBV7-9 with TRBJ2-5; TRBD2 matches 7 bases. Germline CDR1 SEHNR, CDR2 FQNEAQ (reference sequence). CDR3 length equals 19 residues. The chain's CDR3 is CSSSLELVWYSGTEETQYF. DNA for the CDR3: TGTTCCAGCAGCTTAGAGCTAGTATGGTACAGCGGGACTGAAGAGACCCAGTACTTC.

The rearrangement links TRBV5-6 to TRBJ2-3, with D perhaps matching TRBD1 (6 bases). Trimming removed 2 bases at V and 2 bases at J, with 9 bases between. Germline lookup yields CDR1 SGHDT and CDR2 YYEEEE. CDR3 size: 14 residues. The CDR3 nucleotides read TGTGCCAGCAGCTTTCAGGGGTCCACAGATACGCAGTATTTT. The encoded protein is CASSFQGSTDTQYF.

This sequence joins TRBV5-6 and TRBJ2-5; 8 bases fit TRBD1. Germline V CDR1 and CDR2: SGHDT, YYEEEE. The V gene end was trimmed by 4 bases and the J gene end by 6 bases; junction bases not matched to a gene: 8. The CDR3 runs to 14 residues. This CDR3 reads CASSAGTGKKTQYF. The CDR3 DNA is TGTGCCAGCAGCGCCGGGACAGGCAAAAAGACCCAGTACTTC.

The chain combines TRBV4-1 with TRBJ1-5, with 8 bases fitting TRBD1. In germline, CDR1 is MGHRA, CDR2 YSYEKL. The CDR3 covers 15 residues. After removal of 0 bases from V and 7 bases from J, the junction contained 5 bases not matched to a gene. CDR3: CASSQDGQGRQPQHF. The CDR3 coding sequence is TGCGCCAGCAGCCAAGATGGACAGGGAAGGCAGCCCCAGCATTTT.

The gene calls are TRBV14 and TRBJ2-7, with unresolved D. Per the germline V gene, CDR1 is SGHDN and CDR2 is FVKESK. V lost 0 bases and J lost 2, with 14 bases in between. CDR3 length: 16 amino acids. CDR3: CASSQDFEAPTYEQYF. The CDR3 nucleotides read TGTGCCAGCAGCCAAGATTTTGAGGCTCCTACCTACGAGCAGTACTTC.

The CDR3 DNA is TGTGCCAGCAGTGTACGGGACAGGGGGCCGTACGAGCAGTACTTC. Protein: CASSVRDRGPYEQYF. The V and J genes are TRBV2 and TRBJ2-7; 12 positions agree with TRBD1. The ends lost 4 bases at V and 4 bases at J; junction bases unmatched: 5. Germline V gene sequence: CDR1 SNHLY, CDR2 FYNNEI. The CDR3 contains 15 residues.

In DNA, the CDR3 is TGTGCCAGAAGCTTAGACAGGGCATACTACGAGCAGTACTTC. Its translation: CARSLDRAYYEQYF. The rearrangement joins TRBV7-5 to TRBJ2-7; the table gives TRBD1 as D, unverified against the DNA. TRBV7-5 is a recognized pseudogene. This CDR3 is 14 amino acids long.

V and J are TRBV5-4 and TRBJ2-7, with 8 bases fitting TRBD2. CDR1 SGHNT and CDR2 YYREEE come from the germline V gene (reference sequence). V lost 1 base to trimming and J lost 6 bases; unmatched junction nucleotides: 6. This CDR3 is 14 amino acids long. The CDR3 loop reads CASSLPGLDSEQYF. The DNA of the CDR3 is TGTGCCAGCAGCTTGCCGGGACTAGACTCCGAGCAGTACTTC.

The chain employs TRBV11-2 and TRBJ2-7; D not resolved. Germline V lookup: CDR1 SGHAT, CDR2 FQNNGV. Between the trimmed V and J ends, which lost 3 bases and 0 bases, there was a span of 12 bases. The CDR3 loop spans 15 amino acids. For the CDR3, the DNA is TGTGCCAGCAGCTTCTCGCCGGTTAACTCCTACGAGCAGTACTTC. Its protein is CASSFSPVNSYEQYF. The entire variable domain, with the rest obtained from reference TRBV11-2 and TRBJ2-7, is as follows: EAGVAQSPRYKIIEKRQSVAFWCNPISGHATLYWYQQILGQGPKLLIQFQNNGVVDDSQLPKDRFSAERLKGVDSTLKIQPAKLEDSAVYLCASSFSPVNSYEQYFGPGTRLTVT.

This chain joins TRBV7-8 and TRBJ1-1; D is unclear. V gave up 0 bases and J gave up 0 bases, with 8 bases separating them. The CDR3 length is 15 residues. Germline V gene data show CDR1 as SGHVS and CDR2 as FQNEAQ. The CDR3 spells CASSLASGLNTEAFF. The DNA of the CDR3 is TGTGCCAGCAGCTTAGCATCAGGCCTGAACACTGAAGCTTTCTTT.

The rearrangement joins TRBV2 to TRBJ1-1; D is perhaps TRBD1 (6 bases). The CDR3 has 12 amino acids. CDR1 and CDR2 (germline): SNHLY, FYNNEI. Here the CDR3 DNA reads TGTGGGGGCGAGGGGGATAACACTGAAGCTTTCTTT. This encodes CGGEGDNTEAFF.

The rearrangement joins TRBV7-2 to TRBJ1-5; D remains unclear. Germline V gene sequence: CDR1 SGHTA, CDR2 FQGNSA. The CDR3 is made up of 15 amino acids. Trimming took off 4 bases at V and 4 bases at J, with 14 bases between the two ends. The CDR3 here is CASSYSVGKNQPQHF. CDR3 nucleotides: TGTGCCAGCAGCTACTCCGTCGGGAAAAATCAGCCCCAGCATTTT.

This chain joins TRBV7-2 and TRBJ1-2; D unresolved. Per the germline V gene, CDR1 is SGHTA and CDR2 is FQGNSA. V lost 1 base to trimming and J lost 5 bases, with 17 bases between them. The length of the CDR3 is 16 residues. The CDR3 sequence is CASSLVGRGRSYGYTF. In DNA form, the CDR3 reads TGTGCCAGCAGCTTAGTCGGGCGAGGGAGGTCATATGGCTACACCTTC.

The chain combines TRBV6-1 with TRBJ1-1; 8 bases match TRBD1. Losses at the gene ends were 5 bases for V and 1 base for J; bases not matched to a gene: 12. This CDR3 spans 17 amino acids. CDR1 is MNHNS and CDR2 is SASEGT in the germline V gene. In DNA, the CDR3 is TGTGCCAGCAGTCAAGGTGGGACAGGAAGGGGGAACACTGAAGCTTTCTTT. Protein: CASSQGGTGRGNTEAFF.

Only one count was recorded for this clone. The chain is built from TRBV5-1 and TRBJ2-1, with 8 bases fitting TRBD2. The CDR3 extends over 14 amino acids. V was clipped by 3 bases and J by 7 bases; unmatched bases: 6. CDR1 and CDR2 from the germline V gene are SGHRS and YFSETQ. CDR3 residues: CASSSLVAGNEQFF. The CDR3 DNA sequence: TGCGCCAGCAGCTCCCTAGTAGCGGGGAATGAGCAGTTCTTC.

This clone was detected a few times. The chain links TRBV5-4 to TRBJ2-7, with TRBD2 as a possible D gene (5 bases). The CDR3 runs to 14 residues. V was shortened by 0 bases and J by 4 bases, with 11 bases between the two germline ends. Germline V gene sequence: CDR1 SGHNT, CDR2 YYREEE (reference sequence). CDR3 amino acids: CASSLEISAYEQYF. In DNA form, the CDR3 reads TGTGCCAGCAGCTTGGAGATTAGCGCTTACGAGCAGTACTTC.